This T cell receptor (beta chain) emerged from a study of blood T cell repertoires in COVID-19 (dated by TCRdb to the early 2020s). In terms of the full investigation: Samples from collaborators originated in the United States, Italy and Spain and spanned both the acute and convalescent phases of COVID-19. The dataset comprised deeply sampled blood TCRbeta repertoires from subjects exposed to, actively infected with, or recovered from COVID-19. Nearly every sample came with metadata listing a de-identified subject ID, COVID-19 status, age in years and sex. The prospective study material was composed of cDNA or gDNA derived from T cells, B-cell-depleted T cells, or PBMCs. The repertoires were made available in a free public database intended to serve as a resource for research on the immune response to SARS-CoV-2. Where available, HLA class I and class II types were taken from metadata supplied by the sample provider and were not determined by assay-based typing. Samples were obtained from the ongoing ImmuneRACE study (first 160 participants) and from 1,254 subjects provided by 6 global collaborators.

On this clone itself: This receptor's antigen is unknown. Per-base quality was not reported, and no clone a single base away is much larger than it.

The collaborating institutions used their own protocols to collect whole blood in K2EDTA tubes. For TCRbeta analysis, collaborator samples were shipped as frozen whole blood, as isolated PBMCs, or as DNA extracted from either sample type. TCRbeta CDR3 regions were amplified from genomic DNA by means of the immunoSEQ Assay, a bias-controlled multiplex PCR. As for how the authors treated the data: Within the assay, amplification of reference gene primers was used to estimate how many nucleated cells each sample contained. To quantify the absolute abundance of each unique TCRbeta CDR3 rearrangement, sequence reads were collapsed and filtered. For each sample, productive Simpson clonality was calculated as the square root of Simpson's diversity index across productive rearrangements. TCRdb mirrors the immuneACCESS table, restricted to in-frame sequences. Some clones are absent from its copies; in checked studies, under half trace to an unresolved V gene, and the reason for the others is unknown. V, J and clone size are those of that table, while D and trimming were read from the DNA. The table for this sample lists around 250,000 clones; around four fifths of them were counted only once. About 5.7% of the sample is held by the ten biggest clonotypes.

A distance of 10 bases separates the germline ends of V and J, which lose 3 bases and 4 bases respectively. Reading from cysteine to phenylalanine, the CDR3 counts 13 amino acids. The retained sequence is limited to the CDR3, 39 bases, with the frame set at the first base. CDR1 and CDR2, per the germline V gene (reference sequence), are DFQATT and SNEGSKA. Overall study outcomes, separate from this receptor: The amount of clinical and demographic metadata varied by source and participant and was provided uncurated.

This sequence uses TRBV20-1 and TRBJ1-5, with no D gene named confidently. Sequenced material: peripheral blood. The TCR originated in a man aged 80 or over with acute or convalescent COVID-19. The nucleotide sequence reads as follows: TGCAGTGCTAGTGGTCAGTTGAATCAGCCCCAGCATTTT. This encodes CSASGQLNQPQHF.